The following is a T cell receptor (beta chain) sequence with its context. This clone has only one observation. What this receptor recognizes is not known. No clone much larger than this one lies a single base away; base qualities are absent. The donors were healthy, HIV-negative adults who had no recently reported acute infections or vaccinations. Every donor was a Caucasian adult living in Nashville, Tennessee, USA. Magnetic negative selection was used to enrich CD4+ T cells, after which naive cells were positively selected on CD45RA and the negative fraction became the memory subset. Blood was obtained by leukapheresis, after which PBMCs were separated by Ficoll-Histopaque density gradient centrifugation and cryopreserved in liquid nitrogen vapor phase. Purity and quantity of every magnetically sorted T cell population were checked by analytical flow cytometry. Each sorted fraction had its genomic DNA isolated and then quantified by UV absorbance on a Nanodrop 2000c.

TCR CDR3 regions were amplified from genomic DNA by multiplex PCR using the deep immunoSEQ assay. For each cell subset, the extracted genomic DNA was distributed evenly across all wells of several immunoSEQ 96-well plates, and each plate served as one replicate. Each replicate PCR for sorted subsets received roughly 200 ng genomic DNA, equal to 30,000 or so T cell genomes. Purified libraries were measured with a Qubit 3.0 fluorometer, size-checked on a Bioanalyzer 2100, and measured again with the KAPA Library Quantification kit. A separate single-read 150-cycle Illumina NextSeq 550 flow cell was used to sequence each immunoSEQ 96-well plate. From the authors' description of their analysis: Because the immunoSEQ output included only junctional sequences and no quality scores, the filtering could not be the same as the filtering used for full-length reads. To assign V/J genes and CDR3, sequences were annotated against IMGT germline references using PyIR, a Python wrapper for IgBLAST v1.9. Reads were removed for weak V/J assignments (E-value above 1e-6), missing CDR3, stop codons, out-of-frame junctions, or ambiguous translated residues. A V3J clonotype was defined by an identical inferred V gene, J gene, and CDR3 amino acid sequence. To compute the percentage overlap between repertoires, the number of shared unique clonotypes was divided by the size of the smaller repertoire. RTK rarefaction, the Chao1 estimator, and Recon v2.1 estimates of unobserved clonotypes were used to assess repertoire richness. Generation probabilities for all TCRbeta clonotypes obtained by the gDNA method from several donors were computed using OLGA. TCRdb holds this immuneACCESS table with in-frame rearrangements only. Some clones are missing; in checked studies, unresolved V genes explain under half, and the rest has no known cause. V and J calls and clone size come straight from that table; D and trimming were deduced from the DNA. The sample yields about 1 million clones; more than 65% were counted once. Of the sample, approximately 1.5% is held by the ten largest clones.

This record belongs to a study of shared clonotypes between healthy human individuals (TCRdb year 2020). About the study as a whole: Three men and a couple of women, aged 18 to 49 years, made up the cohort. For each donor, CD4 naive and CD4 memory were each run on three plates, CD8 naive on two plates, and CD8 memory on one plate. Blood TCR repertoires of a handful of healthy adults were deeply sequenced to estimate repertoire size and the extent of clonotype sharing between individuals. To increase sequencing depth and limit assay-specific biases, different laboratories used diverse techniques to prepare libraries and sequence TCR repertoires. Leukapheresis yielded between about 0.9 and 9 billion PBMCs per donor. Study-level results and caveats: The genetic and exposure-history diversity represented was limited by the small number of donors. Pairwise subsampling indicated that sequencing depth was expected to affect the degree of clonotype sharing among donors. Compared with non-shared clonotypes, clonotypes shared by all four sorted-subset donors had higher generation probabilities. Sampling was restricted to blood, and TCR repertoires in tissues likely differ from the TCR repertoires found in blood. Even with the large sequencing depth, rarefaction of the sorted-subset datasets indicated that sequencing was incomplete. When a handful of donors were compared, the shared fraction of clonotypes was about 5% for naive CD4, approximately 3.5% for naive CD8, 2.3% for memory CD4, and around 0.37% for memory CD8. Naive subsets generally had larger estimated clonotype richness than memory subsets did.

The sequence came from a man between 18 and 35 years old in good health. The specimen sequenced was memory CD4+ T cells sorted from blood. Reading the label with the study, this specimen's cell subset or site is: CD45RA-negative fraction.

The DNA reads TGTGCCTGGAGTCGGGAGAGGGTGGAAAAAGAGACCCAGTACTTC. It translates to CAWSRERVEKETQYF. This chain is built from TRBV30 and TRBJ2-5; the D gene is perhaps TRBD2, on 6 matching bases. From a lookup of the germline V gene (reference sequence), CDR1 and CDR2 are GTSNPN and SVGIG. From the cysteine through the phenylalanine, the CDR3 covers 15 amino acids. Only the CDR3 DNA is retained, 45 bases long and in frame from the first base. The germline ends are 16 bases apart after V is trimmed by 2 bases and J by 3 bases.